A selection of T cell receptor beta chains follows, all from one sample in a study of shared T cell receptors in the human thymus. The protocol was immunoSEQ multiplex PCR, while the TCRdb copy is restricted to in-frame clones and leaves out a portion. The sample holds some 720,000 clones; roughly 90% are singletons and the top ten take 0.0095% to 0.012%. These data are also associated with another study on human thymus T cells.

The source material was thymocytes. These receptors originate from a boy younger than two with a congenital heart defect. The CDR3 runs from the conserved cysteine through the conserved F or W. D genes are given only for firm matches. Size is stated for part of the rows, as once, few or many counts, or as a class when the clone is expanded.

clone_size d_call j_call v_call cdr3_aa cdr3_nt
- - TRBJ1-1 TRBV4-2 CASSQAGHMNTEAFF TGTGCCAGCAGCCAAGCGGGACACATGAACACTGAAGCTTTCTTT
- TRBD1 TRBJ2-3 TRBV5-6 CASSLSPGQGARGTDTQYF TGTGCCAGCAGCTTGTCCCCGGGACAGGGGGCTAGAGGCACAGATACGCAGTATTTT
- - TRBJ1-2 TRBV21-1 CASSKSWDRVNYGYTF TGTGCCAGCAGCAAATCTTGGGACAGGGTGAACTATGGCTACACCTTC
- TRBD2 TRBJ2-1 TRBV4-1 CASSRGGREVGDEQFF TGCGCCAGCAGCCGGGGCGGGAGGGAGGTTGGGGATGAGCAGTTCTTC
- - TRBJ2-2 TRBV19 CASRSRGASTGELFF TGTGCCAGTAGAAGTCGGGGGGCGAGCACCGGGGAGCTGTTTTTT
- TRBD2 TRBJ2-1 TRBV11-1 CASSPNPGRAPYNEQFF TGTGCCAGCAGCCCAAACCCCGGGAGGGCCCCCTACAATGAGCAGTTCTTC
- - TRBJ2-7 TRBV5-1 CASSLGGASYEQYF TGCGCCAGCAGCTTAGGGGGGGCGTCCTACGAGCAGTACTTC
- TRBD1 TRBJ2-7 TRBV5-6 CASSVGRILRDRAYEQYF TGTGCCAGCAGCGTGGGGAGAATCCTTCGGGACAGAGCCTACGAGCAGTACTTC
- TRBD1 TRBJ2-5 TRBV9 CASSLRDRGIETQYF TGTGCCAGCAGCCTACGGGACAGGGGAATAGAGACCCAGTACTTC
- TRBD1 TRBJ1-5 TRBV5-6 CASSLRTGGRNSNQPQHF TGTGCCAGCAGCTTGAGGACAGGGGGCCGTAATAGCAATCAGCCCCAGCATTTT
- TRBD1 TRBJ1-1 TRBV6-1 CASSENTSRLTRGDTEAFF TGTGCCAGCAGTGAGAACACCTCCCGACTGACCAGGGGGGACACTGAAGCTTTCTTT
- TRBD1 TRBJ2-6 TRBV4-3 CASSQASPQGARGANVLTF TGCGCCAGCAGCCAAGCTTCCCCCCAGGGGGCGCGGGGGGCCAACGTCCTGACTTTC
- - TRBJ2-2 TRBV5-3 CARSLVLASPFNTGELFF TGTGCCAGAAGCTTGGTCCTAGCGTCTCCCTTTAACACCGGGGAGCTGTTTTTT
- TRBD2 TRBJ2-7 TRBV7-8 CASSLGGSSPYEQYF TGTGCCAGCAGCTTAGGCGGGAGCTCACCCTACGAGCAGTACTTC
- - TRBJ2-3 TRBV4-3 CASSPKGPTGATDTQYF TGCGCCAGCAGCCCCAAGGGACCGACGGGAGCGACAGATACGCAGTATTTT
- TRBD2 TRBJ2-3 TRBV7-8 CASSLAGTSGSLSSTDTQYF TGTGCCAGCAGCTTAGCTGGGACTAGCGGGAGTTTATCTAGCACAGATACGCAGTATTTT
- TRBD2 TRBJ2-2 TRBV7-9 CASSVTSGGTGELFF TGTGCCAGCAGCGTCACTAGCGGGGGCACCGGGGAGCTGTTTTTT
- - TRBJ2-1 TRBV10-3 CAISEGPAGDNEQFF TGTGCCATCAGTGAGGGGCCGGCCGGGGACAATGAGCAGTTCTTC
- - TRBJ1-1 TRBV27 CASSLLQGSPEAFF TGTGCCAGCAGTTTATTACAGGGATCCCCTGAAGCTTTCTTT
few - TRBJ2-7 TRBV28 CASSLSPRGPYEQYF TGTGCCAGCAGTTTATCCCCCAGAGGGCCCTACGAGCAGTACTTC
once - TRBJ2-1 TRBV5-6 CASSFDSGYNEQFF TGTGCCAGCAGCTTCGATAGCGGCTACAATGAGCAGTTCTTC
- - TRBJ2-4 TRBV27 CASSTRGSLAKNIQYF TGTGCCAGCAGTACAAGAGGTTCCCTAGCCAAAAACATTCAGTACTTC
- TRBD2 TRBJ2-1 TRBV9 CASSVTGTSTYNEQFF TGTGCCAGCAGCGTAACCGGGACTAGCACCTACAATGAGCAGTTCTTC
- TRBD1 TRBJ2-3 TRBV28 CASQGAGSTDTQYF TGTGCCAGCCAGGGGGCGGGGAGCACAGATACGCAGTATTTT
once - TRBJ2-7 TRBV11-2 CASSPGADRTYEQYF TGTGCCAGCAGCCCGGGAGCTGACAGAACCTACGAGCAGTACTTC
- TRBD2 TRBJ2-7 TRBV2 CASSERGGRMYEQYF TGTGCCAGCAGTGAACGGGGAGGGCGGATGTACGAGCAGTACTTC
- - TRBJ2-7 TRBV6-1 CASSAQDGRDEQYF TGTGCCAGCAGTGCTCAAGACGGGAGAGACGAGCAGTACTTC
- TRBD1 TRBJ2-7 TRBV4-1 CASSQEWAGGSRPVYEQYF TGCGCCAGCAGCCAAGAATGGGCAGGGGGTTCCCGGCCCGTTTACGAGCAGTACTTC
- - TRBJ1-1 TRBV5-1 CASSLGNFGNGDTEAFF TGCGCCAGCAGCTTGGGTAATTTCGGGAATGGGGACACTGAAGCTTTCTTT
- - TRBJ2-1 TRBV30 CAWSADSPNEQFF TGTGCCTGGAGTGCAGACAGCCCCAATGAGCAGTTCTTC
- TRBD1 TRBJ2-7 TRBV5-5 CASSCPPDRGINEQYF TGTGCCAGCAGCTGCCCCCCGGACAGGGGGATCAACGAGCAGTACTTC
- TRBD2 TRBJ2-3 TRBV5-1 CASSLETSGTSTDTQYF TGCGCCAGCAGCTTGGAGACTAGCGGGACAAGCACAGATACGCAGTATTTT
- - TRBJ2-7 TRBV4-1 CASSQGRGRSYEQYF TGCGCCAGCAGCCAAGGCAGGGGTCGGTCCTACGAGCAGTACTTC
- TRBD2 TRBJ2-2 TRBV4-1 CASSQERTSGRAFNGELFF TGCGCCAGCAGCCAAGAGCGGACTAGCGGGAGGGCCTTTAACGGGGAGCTGTTTTTT
- - TRBJ2-5 TRBV4-2 CASSQELGGLQYQETQYF TGTGCCAGCAGCCAAGAGTTAGGTGGACTCCAGTACCAAGAGACCCAGTACTTC
- TRBD2 TRBJ2-1 TRBV7-3 CASSPHPLAGDRHEQFF TGTGCCAGCAGCCCCCACCCGCTAGCGGGAGATCGTCATGAGCAGTTCTTC
once - TRBJ2-7 TRBV11-3 CAGSEPGHSYEQYF TGTGCCGGCAGCGAACCGGGACACTCCTACGAGCAGTACTTC
- - TRBJ2-7 TRBV27 CASSFRGRQLDEQYF TGTGCCAGCAGTTTCAGGGGCCGCCAGCTCGACGAGCAGTACTTC
- TRBD2 TRBJ2-1 TRBV13 CASSLEAASGGDWGLNEQFF TGTGCCAGCAGCTTAGAAGCGGCTAGCGGCGGAGATTGGGGCCTCAATGAGCAGTTCTTC
- TRBD1 TRBJ2-1 TRBV7-9 CASSGGQGPYNEQFF TGTGCCAGCAGCGGAGGACAGGGTCCCTACAATGAGCAGTTCTTC
- TRBD2 TRBJ2-3 TRBV16 CASSQYHFRTSGSTDTQYF TGTGCCAGCAGCCAATACCACTTCAGGACTAGCGGGAGCACAGATACGCAGTATTTT
- - TRBJ2-2 TRBV7-9 CASSLAFRGYTGELFF TGTGCCAGCAGCTTAGCGTTTCGGGGATACACCGGGGAGCTGTTTTTT
once - TRBJ1-5 TRBV6-5 CASSPNRDRPQHF TGTGCCAGCAGTCCGAACAGGGACCGGCCCCAGCATTTT